This T cell receptor beta chain was retrieved from a study of technical replicates of blood from a few donors. Repertoires were generated with immunoSEQ multiplex PCR, while TCRdb's copy carries only in-frame clones and drops some. In the table there are just under 60,000 clones, roughly 91% of which are singletons. Germline loops: CDR1 SNHLY, CDR2 FYNNEI. V lost 5 bases and J lost 6; bases outside the gene matches: 8. The CDR3 consists of 14 residues. This TCR was recovered from a human donor in good health. Some clones in this sample may be carry-over from other donors' samples. Sequencing input: PBMCs. This chain links TRBV2 with TRBJ1-1; 8 bases are a match to TRBD1. The CDR3 is CASSLGLQGAEAFF. For the CDR3, the DNA is TGTGCCAGCAGTTTGGGTTTACAGGGGGCTGAAGCTTTCTTT.